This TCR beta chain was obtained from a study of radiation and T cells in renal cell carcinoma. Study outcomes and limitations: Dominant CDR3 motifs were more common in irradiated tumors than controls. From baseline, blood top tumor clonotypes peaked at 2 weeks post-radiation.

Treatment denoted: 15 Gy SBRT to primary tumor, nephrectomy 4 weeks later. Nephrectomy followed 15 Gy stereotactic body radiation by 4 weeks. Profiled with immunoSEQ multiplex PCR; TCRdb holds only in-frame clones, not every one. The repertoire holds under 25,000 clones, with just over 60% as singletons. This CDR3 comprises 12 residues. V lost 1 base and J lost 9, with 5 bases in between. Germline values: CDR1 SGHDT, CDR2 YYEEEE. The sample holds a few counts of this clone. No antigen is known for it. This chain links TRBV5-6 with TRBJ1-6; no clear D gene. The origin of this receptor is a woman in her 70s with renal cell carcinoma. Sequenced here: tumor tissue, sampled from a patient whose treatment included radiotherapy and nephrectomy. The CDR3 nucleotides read TGTGCCAGCAGCTTGAAGGCTTCACCCCTCCACTTT. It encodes CASSLKASPLHF.